This record concerns one T cell receptor beta chain sequence. This clonotype has only a few counts. Its antigen is unknown. No base quality values were provided; no much bigger clone lies one nucleotide off. The instrument was an Illumina NovaSeq 6000. TCRalpha and TCRbeta cDNA libraries were constructed by 5'RACE with constant-segment primers, with sample barcodes and unique molecular identifiers being introduced. RNA was extracted from every sample with Trizol reagent. Library amplification was performed in two PCR steps, and a second sample barcode and Illumina TruSeq adapters were introduced in the second step. Libraries were sequenced on an Illumina NovaSeq with 2 x 150 bp paired-end reads. The study's processing was this. Reads were demultiplexed and collapsed into UMI-guided consensus sequences with migec v1.2.7. With mixcr v2.1.11, UMI consensuses were aligned to TRA and TRB V and J templates and assembled into clonotypes. Clonotypes were classified as expanded or contracted when called significant by both edgeR and NoisET, with noise models trained on biological replicates. For edgeR calls, the cutoffs were a false discovery rate-adjusted p below 0.01 and a log2 fold-change threshold of 1. PCA with hierarchical clustering of max-normalized trajectories of the 1000 most abundant clonotypes was used as exploratory dynamics analysis. Separately sequenced CD4+ and CD8+ repertoires were used to assign the CD4 or CD8 phenotype of responding clones. TCRdb handled the public reads itself, with Q25 trimming in fastp and clone calling in MiXCR, and kept productive beta chains. CDR3 protein duplicates are merged, each entry listing the most common genes and DNA. TCRdb, rather than the study authors, made the V and J calls. Across this sample there are 140,000 to 150,000 distinct CDR3 sequences, with around 25% seen only once. The top ten constitute approximately 24% of the sample.

The data were obtained in a study of T-cell memory formation after mild COVID-19 (dated by TCRdb to about 2021). Background for the entire study: TCR sequence clusters from the two donors were largely donor specific. Two young, previously healthy adult volunteers, one female and one male, were included in the cohort. In a couple of donors, T-cell clones that expanded and contracted after mild COVID-19 were tracked by sequencing TCRalpha and TCRbeta repertoires over time. What the study reported, not specific to this receptor: The detection of some responding clones in pre-infection memory suggests that pre-existing cross-reactive memory T cells joined the SARS-CoV-2 response. The study covered only a couple of mild cases, and larger cohorts including severe cases with pre-infection samples were considered necessary. Balanced CD4/CD8 phenotypes were observed for clones contracting from day 15 to 85, whereas a bias towards CD4+ was observed for a second wave of clones expanding from day 15 to 37. Contracting CD4+ clones turned up mainly in the CM and EM memory subsets, whereas EMRA was where CD8+ clones were enriched. SARS-CoV-2 specificity of the second-wave clones peaking on day 37 was not confirmed.

PBMCs were isolated by Ficoll-Paque density gradient centrifugation. V and J are truncated by 6 bases and 0 bases respectively, leaving an intervening sequence of 12 bases. The CDR3 holds 14 amino acids from the cysteine to the phenylalanine. Solely the CDR3 DNA is kept, with 42 bases framed from the first base. Per the germline V gene, MNHEY is the CDR1 and SVGAGI is the CDR2. The receptor chain draws on TRBV6-5 and TRBJ2-7; too little of a D gene remains to name it. The clonotype was recovered from an adult woman who had mild COVID-19 (a few samples of this study predate the infection). The sample titles of this study are shuffled in the database, so cell type and time point are left out; the donor was told from shared clones. The sequenced sample was PBMCs or a T cell subset sorted from them (not recorded which). The base sequence is TGTGCCAGCAGCCTCTCGGCGAGCTCCTACGAGCAGTACTTC. This translates into CASSLSASSYEQYF.